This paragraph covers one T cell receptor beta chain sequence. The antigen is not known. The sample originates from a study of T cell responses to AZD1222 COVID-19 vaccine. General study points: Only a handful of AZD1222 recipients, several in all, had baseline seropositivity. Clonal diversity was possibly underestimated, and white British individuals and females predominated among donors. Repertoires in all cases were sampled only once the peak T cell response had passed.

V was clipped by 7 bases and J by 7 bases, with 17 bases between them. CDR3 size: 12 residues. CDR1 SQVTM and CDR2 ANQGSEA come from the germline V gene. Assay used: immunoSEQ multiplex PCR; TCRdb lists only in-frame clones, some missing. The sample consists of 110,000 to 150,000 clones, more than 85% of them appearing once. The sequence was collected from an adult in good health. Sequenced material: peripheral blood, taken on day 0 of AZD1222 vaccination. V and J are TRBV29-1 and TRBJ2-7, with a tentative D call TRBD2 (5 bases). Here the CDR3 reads CSGREPFGEQYF. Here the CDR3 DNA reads TGCAGCGGCCGGGAACCCTTCGGGGAGCAGTACTTC.